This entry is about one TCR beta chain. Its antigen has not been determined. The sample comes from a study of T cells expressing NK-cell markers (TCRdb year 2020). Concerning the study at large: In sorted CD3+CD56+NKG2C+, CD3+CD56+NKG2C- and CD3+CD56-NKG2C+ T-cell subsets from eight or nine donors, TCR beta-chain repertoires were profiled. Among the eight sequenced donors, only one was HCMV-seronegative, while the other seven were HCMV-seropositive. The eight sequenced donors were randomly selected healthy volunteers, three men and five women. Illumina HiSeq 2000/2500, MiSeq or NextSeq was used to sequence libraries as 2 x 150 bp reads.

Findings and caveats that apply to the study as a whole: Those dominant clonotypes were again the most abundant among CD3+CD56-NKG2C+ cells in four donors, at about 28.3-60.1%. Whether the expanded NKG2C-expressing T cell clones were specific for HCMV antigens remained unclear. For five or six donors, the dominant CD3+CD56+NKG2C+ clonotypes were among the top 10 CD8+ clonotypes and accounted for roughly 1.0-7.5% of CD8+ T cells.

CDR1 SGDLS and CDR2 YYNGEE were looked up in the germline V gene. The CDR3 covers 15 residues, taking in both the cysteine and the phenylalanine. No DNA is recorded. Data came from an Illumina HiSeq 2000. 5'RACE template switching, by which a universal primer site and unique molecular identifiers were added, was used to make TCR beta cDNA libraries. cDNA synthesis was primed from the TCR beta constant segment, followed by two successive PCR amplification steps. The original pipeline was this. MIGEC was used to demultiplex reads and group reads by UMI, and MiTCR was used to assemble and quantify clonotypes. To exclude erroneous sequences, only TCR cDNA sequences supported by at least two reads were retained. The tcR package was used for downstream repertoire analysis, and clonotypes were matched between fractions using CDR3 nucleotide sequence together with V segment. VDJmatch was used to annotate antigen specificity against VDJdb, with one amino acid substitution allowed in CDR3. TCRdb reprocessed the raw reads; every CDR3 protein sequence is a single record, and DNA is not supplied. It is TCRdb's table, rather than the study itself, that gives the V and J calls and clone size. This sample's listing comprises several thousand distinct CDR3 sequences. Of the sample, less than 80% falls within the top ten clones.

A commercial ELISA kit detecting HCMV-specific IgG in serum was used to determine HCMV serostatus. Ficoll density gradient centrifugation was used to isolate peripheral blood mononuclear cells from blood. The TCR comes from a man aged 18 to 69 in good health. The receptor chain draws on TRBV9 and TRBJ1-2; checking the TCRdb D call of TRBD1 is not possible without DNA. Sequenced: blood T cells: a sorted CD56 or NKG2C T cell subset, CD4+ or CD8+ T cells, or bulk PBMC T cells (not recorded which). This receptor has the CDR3 CASSAGAGANYGYTF.